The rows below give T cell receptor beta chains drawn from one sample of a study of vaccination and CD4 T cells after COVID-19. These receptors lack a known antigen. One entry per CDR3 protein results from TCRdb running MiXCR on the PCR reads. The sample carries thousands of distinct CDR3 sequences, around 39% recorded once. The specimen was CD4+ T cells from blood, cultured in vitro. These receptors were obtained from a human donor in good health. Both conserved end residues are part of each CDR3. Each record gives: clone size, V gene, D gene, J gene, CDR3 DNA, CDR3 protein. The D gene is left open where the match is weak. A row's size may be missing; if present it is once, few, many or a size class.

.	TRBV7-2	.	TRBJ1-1	TGTGCCAGCAGAACCGACAGTTACACTGAAGCTTTCTTT	CASRTDSYTEAFF
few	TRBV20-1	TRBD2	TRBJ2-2	TGCAGTGCTAGCAGCGGGAGAACCAGGGAGCTGTTTTTT	CSASSGRTRELFF
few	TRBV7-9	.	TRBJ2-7	TGTGCCAGCAGCTTAGGAGATGAGCAGTACTTC	CASSLGDEQYF
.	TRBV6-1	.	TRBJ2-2	TGTGCCAGCGCAGATGCGAACACCGGGGAGCTGTTTTTT	CASADANTGELFF
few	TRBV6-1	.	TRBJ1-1	TGTGCCAGCAGCGCGGTTCCTACTTCTGAAGCTTTCTTT	CASSAVPTSEAFF
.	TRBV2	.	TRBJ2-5	TGTGCCAGCAGTGAGCAACAGCCGGGGGGCTCAGGGACCCAGTACTTC	CASSEQQPGGSGTQYF
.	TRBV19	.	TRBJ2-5	TGTGCCAGTAGTATAGATCTAAGACAGACCCAGTACTTC	CASSIDLRQTQYF
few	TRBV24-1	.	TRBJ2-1	TGTGCCACCAGTGGCGGGGCTGTTACTTCCTACAATGAGCAGTTCTTC	CATSGGAVTSYNEQFF
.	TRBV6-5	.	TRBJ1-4	TGTGCCAGCAGTTACCGGAGAGAAAAACTGTTTTTT	CASSYRREKLFF
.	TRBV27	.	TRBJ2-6	TGTGCCAGCAGTTTATCTGGGGCCAACGTCCTGACTTTC	CASSLSGANVLTF
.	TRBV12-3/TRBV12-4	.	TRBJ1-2	TGTGCCAGCAGGCGTGGAACTAATGGCTACACCTTC	CASRRGTNGYTF
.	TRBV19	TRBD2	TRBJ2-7	TGTGCCAGCAAGGGACTAGCGGGAGCCGAGCAGTACTTC	CASKGLAGAEQYF
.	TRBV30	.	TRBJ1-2	TGTGCCTGGAGTGTTGTCGGCGGCTATGGCTACACCTTC	CAWSVVGGYGYTF
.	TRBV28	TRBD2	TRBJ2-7	TGTGCCAGCAGTTCATCCGGACTAGCGGCATACGAGCAGTACTTC	CASSSSGLAAYEQYF
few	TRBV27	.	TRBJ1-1	TGTGCCAGCAGTTTAAAGATGAACACTGAAGCTTTCTTT	CASSLKMNTEAFF
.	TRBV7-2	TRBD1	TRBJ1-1	TGTGCCAGCAGCTTAGCGGGACAGGGCACTGAAGCTTTCTTT	CASSLAGQGTEAFF
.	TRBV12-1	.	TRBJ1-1	TGTGCCAGCAGCAGCCGGGACAGGAGGGATCCGAACACTGAAGCTTTCTTT	CASSSRDRRDPNTEAFF
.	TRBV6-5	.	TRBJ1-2	TGTGCCAGCAGTTTGACAGGCCGGGGCTATGGCTACACCTTC	CASSLTGRGYGYTF
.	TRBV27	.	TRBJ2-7	TGTGCCAGCAGTCCGAACCATAAGACAGGCCGCTCCTACGAGCAGTACTTC	CASSPNHKTGRSYEQYF
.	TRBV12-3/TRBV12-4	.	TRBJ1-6	TGTGCCAGCCGGGTGGGTCCGTATAATTCACCCCTCCACTTT	CASRVGPYNSPLHF
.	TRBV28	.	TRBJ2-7	TGTGCCAGCAGTTTACACAGACTAACCTACGAGCAGTACTTC	CASSLHRLTYEQYF
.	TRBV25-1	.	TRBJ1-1	TGTGCCAGCAGTGAAAAGTGGGGAGGCACTGAAGCTTTCTTT	CASSEKWGGTEAFF
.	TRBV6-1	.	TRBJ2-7	TGTGCCACCGGTGGGGGGCTTGGCGAGCAGTACTTC	CATGGGLGEQYF
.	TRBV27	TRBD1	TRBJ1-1	TGTGCCAGCAGTTCTACTGTGCAGGGGGCTGTAAAAGCTTTCTTT	CASSSTVQGAVKAFF
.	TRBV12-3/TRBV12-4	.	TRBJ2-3	TGTGCCAGCAGTTTAGGTGGACCCCAACAGTATTTT	CASSLGGPQQYF
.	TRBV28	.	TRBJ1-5	TGTGCCAGCAGTCTGCGGAGGCAGCCCCAGCATTTT	CASSLRRQPQHF
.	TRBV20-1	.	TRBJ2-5	TGCAGTGTCTCTGGGGGACGGGGAGAGACCCAGTACTTC	CSVSGGRGETQYF